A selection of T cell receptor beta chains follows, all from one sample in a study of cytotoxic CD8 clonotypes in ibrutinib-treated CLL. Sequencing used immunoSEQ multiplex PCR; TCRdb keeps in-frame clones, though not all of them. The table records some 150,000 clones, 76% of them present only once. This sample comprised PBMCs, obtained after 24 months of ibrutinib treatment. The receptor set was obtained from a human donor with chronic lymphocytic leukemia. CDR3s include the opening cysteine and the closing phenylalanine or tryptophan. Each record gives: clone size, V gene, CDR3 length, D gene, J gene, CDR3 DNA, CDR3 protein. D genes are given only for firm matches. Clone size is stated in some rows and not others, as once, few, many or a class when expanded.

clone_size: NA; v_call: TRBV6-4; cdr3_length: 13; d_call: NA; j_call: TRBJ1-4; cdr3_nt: TGTGCCAGCAGTGCCCGGCCGGGTGAAAAACTGTTTTTT; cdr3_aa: CASSARPGEKLFF
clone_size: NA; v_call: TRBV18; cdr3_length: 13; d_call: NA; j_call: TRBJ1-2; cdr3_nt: TGTGCCAGCTCACCCCGGGACCAAGAAGGCTACACCTTC; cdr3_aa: CASSPRDQEGYTF
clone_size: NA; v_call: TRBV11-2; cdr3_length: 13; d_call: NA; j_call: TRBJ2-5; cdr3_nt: TGTGCCAGCAGCTTAGGGCTAACGGAGACCCAGTACTTC; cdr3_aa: CASSLGLTETQYF
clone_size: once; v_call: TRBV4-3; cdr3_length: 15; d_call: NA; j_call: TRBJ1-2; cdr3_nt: TGCGCCAGCAGCCCGTTGGAGGGGGTTCGGCATGGCTACACCTTC; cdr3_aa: CASSPLEGVRHGYTF
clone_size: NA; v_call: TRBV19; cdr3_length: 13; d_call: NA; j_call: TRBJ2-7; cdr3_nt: TGTGCCAGCCGTGCGGGGATCTCCTACGAGCAGTACTTC; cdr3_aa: CASRAGISYEQYF
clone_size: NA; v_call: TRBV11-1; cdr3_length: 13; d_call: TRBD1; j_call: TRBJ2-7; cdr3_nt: TGTGCCAGCAGCCTTCAGGGGGTCCACGAGCAGTACTTC; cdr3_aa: CASSLQGVHEQYF
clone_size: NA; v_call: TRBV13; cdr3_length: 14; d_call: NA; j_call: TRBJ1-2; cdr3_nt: TGTGCCAGCAGCTTAGTGGGGGCGCGCTGGGGCTACACCTTC; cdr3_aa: CASSLVGARWGYTF
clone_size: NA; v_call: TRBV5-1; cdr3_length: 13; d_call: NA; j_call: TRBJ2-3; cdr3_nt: TGCGCCAGCAGCTTTCAGGGCACAGATACGCAGTATTTT; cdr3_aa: CASSFQGTDTQYF
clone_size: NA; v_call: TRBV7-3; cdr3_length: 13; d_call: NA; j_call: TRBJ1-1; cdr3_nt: TGTGCCAGCAGCTTAGAGAGGAACACTGAAGCTTTCTTT; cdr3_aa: CASSLERNTEAFF
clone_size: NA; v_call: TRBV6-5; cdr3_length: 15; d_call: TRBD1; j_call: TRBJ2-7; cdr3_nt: TGTGCCAGCAGTTACCGGGGACAGGGGGGGTACGAGCAGTACTTC; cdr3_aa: CASSYRGQGGYEQYF
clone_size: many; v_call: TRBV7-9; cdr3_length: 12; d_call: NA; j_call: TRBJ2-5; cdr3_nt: TGTGCCAGCAGCTTAGATCAAGAGACCCAGTACTTC; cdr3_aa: CASSLDQETQYF
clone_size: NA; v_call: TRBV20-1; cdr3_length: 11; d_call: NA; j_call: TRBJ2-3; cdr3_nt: TGCAGTGCCCCAGGGGTAGATACGCAGTATTTT; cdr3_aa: CSAPGVDTQYF
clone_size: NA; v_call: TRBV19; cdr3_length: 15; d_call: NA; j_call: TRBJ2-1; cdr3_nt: TGTGCCAGTACGCCCTCGACACACCCTGGGGATGAGCAGTTCTTC; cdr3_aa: CASTPSTHPGDEQFF
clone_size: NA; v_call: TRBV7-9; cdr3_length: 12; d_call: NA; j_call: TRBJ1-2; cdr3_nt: TGTGCCAGCAGCCCTCCGGGGTATGGCTACACCTTC; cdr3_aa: CASSPPGYGYTF
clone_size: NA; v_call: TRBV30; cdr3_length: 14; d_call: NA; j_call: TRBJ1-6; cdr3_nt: TGTGCCTGGTCTAATGGGGGGGACGATTCACCCCTCCACTTT; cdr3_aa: CAWSNGGDDSPLHF
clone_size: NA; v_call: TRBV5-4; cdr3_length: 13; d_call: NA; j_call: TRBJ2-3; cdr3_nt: TGTGCCAGCCGCCGCGCCGGGCAGCATACGCAGTATTTT; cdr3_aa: CASRRAGQHTQYF
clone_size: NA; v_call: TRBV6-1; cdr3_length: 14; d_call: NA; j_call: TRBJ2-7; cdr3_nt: TGTGCCAGCACCCGATGGGGGCAGGAGGACGAGCAGTACTTC; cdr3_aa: CASTRWGQEDEQYF
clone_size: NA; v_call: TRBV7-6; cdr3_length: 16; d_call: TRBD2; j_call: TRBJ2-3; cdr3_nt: TGTGCCAGCAGCTTCCAGGGACTAGCGGACACAGATACGCAGTATTTT; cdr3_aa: CASSFQGLADTDTQYF
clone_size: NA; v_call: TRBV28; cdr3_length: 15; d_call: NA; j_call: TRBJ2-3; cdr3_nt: TGTGCCAGCCCCCCCTTCGGGGTTGTTACAGATACGCAGTATTTT; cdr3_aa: CASPPFGVVTDTQYF
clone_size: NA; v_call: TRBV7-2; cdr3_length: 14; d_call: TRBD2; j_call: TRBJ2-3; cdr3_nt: TGTGCCAGCAGCACAAGCGGGGGTCGGGATACGCAGTATTTT; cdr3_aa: CASSTSGGRDTQYF
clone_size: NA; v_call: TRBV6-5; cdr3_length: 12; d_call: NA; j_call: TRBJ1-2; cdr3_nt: TGTGCCAGCAGTAGGGACAACCTAGGCTACACCTTC; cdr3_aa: CASSRDNLGYTF
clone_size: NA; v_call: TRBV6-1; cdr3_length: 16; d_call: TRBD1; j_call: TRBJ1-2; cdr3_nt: TGTGCCAGCAGTGAAGCTGAGGGGGCTACAAACTATGGCTACACCTTC; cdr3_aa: CASSEAEGATNYGYTF
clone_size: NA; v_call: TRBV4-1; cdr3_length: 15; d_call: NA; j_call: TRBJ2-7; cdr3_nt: TGCGCCAGCAGCCACGGACACGACCCCTCCTACGAGCAGTACTTC; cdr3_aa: CASSHGHDPSYEQYF
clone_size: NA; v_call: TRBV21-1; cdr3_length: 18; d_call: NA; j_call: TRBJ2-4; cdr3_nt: TGTGCCAGCAGCAAGCGCGTGGGACAGCGGGAGGGTCGGGACATTCAGTACTTC; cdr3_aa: CASSKRVGQREGRDIQYF
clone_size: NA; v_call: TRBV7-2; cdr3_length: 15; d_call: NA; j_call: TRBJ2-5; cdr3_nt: TGTGCCAGCAGCTTAGGGGCTAGTAAGCAAGAGACCCAGTACTTC; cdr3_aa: CASSLGASKQETQYF
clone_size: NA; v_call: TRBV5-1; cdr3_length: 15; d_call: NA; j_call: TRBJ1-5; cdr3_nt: TGCGCCAGCAGCTTGGGACCTACGGTGAGTCAGCCCCAGCATTTT; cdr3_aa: CASSLGPTVSQPQHF
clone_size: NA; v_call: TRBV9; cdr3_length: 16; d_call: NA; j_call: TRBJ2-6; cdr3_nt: TGTGCCAGCAGCTCCAAGACCCCCTCTGGGGCCAACGTCCTGACTTTC; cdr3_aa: CASSSKTPSGANVLTF
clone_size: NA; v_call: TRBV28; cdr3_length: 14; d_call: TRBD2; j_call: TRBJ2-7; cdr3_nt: TGTGCCAGCAGTTTATTAAGCGGGATCTACGAGCAGTACTTC; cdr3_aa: CASSLLSGIYEQYF
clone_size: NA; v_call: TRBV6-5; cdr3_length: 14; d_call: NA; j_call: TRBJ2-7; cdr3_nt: TGTGCCAGCAGTTACTCGGGACACAGCTACGAGCAGTACTTC; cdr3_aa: CASSYSGHSYEQYF
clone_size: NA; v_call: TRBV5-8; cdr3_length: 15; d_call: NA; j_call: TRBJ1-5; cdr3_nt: TGTGCCAGCAGCCCCTGGGGCAGAGGGGACCAGCCCCAGCATTTT; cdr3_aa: CASSPWGRGDQPQHF
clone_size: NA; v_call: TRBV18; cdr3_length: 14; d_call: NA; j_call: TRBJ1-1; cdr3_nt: TGTGCCAGCTCACCCGGGGGGGGGCACACTGAAGCTTTCTTT; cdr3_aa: CASSPGGGHTEAFF
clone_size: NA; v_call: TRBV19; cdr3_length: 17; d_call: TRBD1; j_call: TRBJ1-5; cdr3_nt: TGTGCCAGTAGTATAGCCCGGGACAGGGTCGGGGATCAGCCCCAGCATTTT; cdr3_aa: CASSIARDRVGDQPQHF
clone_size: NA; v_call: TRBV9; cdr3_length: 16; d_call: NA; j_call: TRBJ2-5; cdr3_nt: TGTGCCAGCAGCGTAGGAGGTTCGGGGGTCCGGGAGACCCAGTACTTC; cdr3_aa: CASSVGGSGVRETQYF
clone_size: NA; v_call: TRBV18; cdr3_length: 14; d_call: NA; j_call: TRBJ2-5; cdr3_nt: TGTGCCAGCTCAGCCGGGGGGCTCCAAGAGACCCAGTACTTC; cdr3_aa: CASSAGGLQETQYF
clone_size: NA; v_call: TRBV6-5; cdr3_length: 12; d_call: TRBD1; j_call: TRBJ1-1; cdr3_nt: TGTGCCAGCAGCCTGGACAGGGCGGCCGCTTTCTTT; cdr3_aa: CASSLDRAAAFF
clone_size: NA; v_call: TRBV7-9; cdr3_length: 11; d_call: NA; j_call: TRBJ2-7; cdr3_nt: TGTGCCAGCACGACGGGGGTCGAGCAGTACTTC; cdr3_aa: CASTTGVEQYF
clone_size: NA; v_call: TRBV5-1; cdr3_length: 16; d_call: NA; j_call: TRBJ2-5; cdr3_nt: TGCGCCAGCAGCCCCCTTCTCGGGCCTGCATTTCCGACCCAGTACTTC; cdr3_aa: CASSPLLGPAFPTQYF
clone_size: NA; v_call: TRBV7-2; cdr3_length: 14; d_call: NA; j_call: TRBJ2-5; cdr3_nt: TGTGCCAGCAGCCGGACCACCCCCCCGGGGACCCAGTACTTC; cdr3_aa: CASSRTTPPGTQYF
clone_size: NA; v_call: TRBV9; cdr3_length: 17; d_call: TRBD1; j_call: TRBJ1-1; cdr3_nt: TGTGCCAGCAGCTGGGACAGGGGACCACTCCCGTCCACTGAAGCTTTCTTT; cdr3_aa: CASSWDRGPLPSTEAFF
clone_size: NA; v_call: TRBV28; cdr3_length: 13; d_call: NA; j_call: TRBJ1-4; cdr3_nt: TGTGCCAGCAGTGGGGGTGGGAATGAAAAACTGTTTTTT; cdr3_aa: CASSGGGNEKLFF
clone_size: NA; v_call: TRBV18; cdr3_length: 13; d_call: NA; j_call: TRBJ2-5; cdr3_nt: TGTGCCAGCTCACCGGGCGACCAAGAGACCCAGTACTTC; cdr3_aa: CASSPGDQETQYF
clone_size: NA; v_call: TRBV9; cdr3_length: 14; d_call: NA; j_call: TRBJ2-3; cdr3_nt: TGTGCCAGCAGCCCAGCGGGCCACGGAGATACGCAGTATTTT; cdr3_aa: CASSPAGHGDTQYF
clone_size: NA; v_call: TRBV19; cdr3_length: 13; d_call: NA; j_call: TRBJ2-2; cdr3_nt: TGTGCCAGCGCCCGGGCAGGGGACGGGGAGCTGTTTTTT; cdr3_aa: CASARAGDGELFF
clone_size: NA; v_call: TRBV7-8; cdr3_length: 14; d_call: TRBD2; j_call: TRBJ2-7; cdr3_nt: TGTGCCAGCAGCTTTGGGGGGGAAATTTACGAGCAGTACTTC; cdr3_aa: CASSFGGEIYEQYF
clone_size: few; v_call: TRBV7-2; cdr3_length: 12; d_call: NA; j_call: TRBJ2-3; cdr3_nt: TGTGCCAGCAGCAGGCAACGGTATACGCAGTATTTT; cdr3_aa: CASSRQRYTQYF
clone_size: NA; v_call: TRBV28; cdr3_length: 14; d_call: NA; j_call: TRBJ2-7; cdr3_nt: TGTGCCAGCAGTCCGGCCGGGACACACTACGAGCAGTACTTC; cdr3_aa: CASSPAGTHYEQYF
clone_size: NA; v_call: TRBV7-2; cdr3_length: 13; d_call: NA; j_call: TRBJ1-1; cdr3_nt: TGTGCCAGCAGCAGGGACCTGAACACTGAAGCTTTCTTT; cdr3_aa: CASSRDLNTEAFF
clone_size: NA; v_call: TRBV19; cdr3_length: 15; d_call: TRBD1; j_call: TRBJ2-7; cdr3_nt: TGTGCCAGTAGTACCCCCAGACAGGGCTCCTACGAGCAGTACTTC; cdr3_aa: CASSTPRQGSYEQYF
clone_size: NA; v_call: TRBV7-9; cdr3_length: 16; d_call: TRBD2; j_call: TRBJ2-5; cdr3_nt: TGTGCCAGCAGCTTAGAGGTCGGGGGGGTCGGCGAGACCCAGTACTTC; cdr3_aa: CASSLEVGGVGETQYF
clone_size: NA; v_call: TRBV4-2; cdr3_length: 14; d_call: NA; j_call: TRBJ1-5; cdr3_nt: TGTGCCAGCAGCCAAGACAGGGTGGGGCAGCCCCAGCATTTT; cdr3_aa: CASSQDRVGQPQHF
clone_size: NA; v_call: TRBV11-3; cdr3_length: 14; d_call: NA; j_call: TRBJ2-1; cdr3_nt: TGTGCCAGCAGCACGACGGGCTCCTACAATGAGCAGTTCTTC; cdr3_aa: CASSTTGSYNEQFF
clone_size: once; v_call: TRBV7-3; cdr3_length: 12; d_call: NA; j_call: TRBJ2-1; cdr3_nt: TGTGCCAGCAGCTCCCCCCTCCAACATCAGTTCTTC; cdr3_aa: CASSSPLQHQFF
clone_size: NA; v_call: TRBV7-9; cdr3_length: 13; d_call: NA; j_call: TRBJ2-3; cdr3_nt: TGTGCCAGCAGCTTAGGGCAGCAAGATACGCAGTATTTT; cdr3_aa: CASSLGQQDTQYF
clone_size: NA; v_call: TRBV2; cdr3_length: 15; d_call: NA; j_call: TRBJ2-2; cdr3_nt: TGTGCCAGCACCACCGGGACGACGAACACCGGGGAGCTGTTTTTT; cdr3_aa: CASTTGTTNTGELFF
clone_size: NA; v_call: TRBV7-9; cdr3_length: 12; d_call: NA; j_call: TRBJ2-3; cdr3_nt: TGTGCCAGCAGCCTCGGGGCAGATACGCAGTATTTT; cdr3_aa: CASSLGADTQYF
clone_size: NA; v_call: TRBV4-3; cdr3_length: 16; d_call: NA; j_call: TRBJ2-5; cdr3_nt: TGCGCCAGCAGCCAAGAGAGCTGGGGGGCAGGGGAGACCCAGTACTTC; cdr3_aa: CASSQESWGAGETQYF
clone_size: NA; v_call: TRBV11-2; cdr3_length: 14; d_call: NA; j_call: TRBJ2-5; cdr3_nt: TGTGCCAGCAGCCCCAAGGGTTGGCAAGAGACCCAGTACTTC; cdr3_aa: CASSPKGWQETQYF
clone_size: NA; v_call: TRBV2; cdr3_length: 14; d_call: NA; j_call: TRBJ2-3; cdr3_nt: TGTGCCAGCAGTGAGTTGGGGAGAAAAGATACGCAGTATTTT; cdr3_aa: CASSELGRKDTQYF
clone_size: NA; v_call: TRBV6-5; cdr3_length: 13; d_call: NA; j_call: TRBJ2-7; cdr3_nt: TGTGCCAGCAGTTACCTCTCAGACCACGAGCAGTACTTC; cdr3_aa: CASSYLSDHEQYF